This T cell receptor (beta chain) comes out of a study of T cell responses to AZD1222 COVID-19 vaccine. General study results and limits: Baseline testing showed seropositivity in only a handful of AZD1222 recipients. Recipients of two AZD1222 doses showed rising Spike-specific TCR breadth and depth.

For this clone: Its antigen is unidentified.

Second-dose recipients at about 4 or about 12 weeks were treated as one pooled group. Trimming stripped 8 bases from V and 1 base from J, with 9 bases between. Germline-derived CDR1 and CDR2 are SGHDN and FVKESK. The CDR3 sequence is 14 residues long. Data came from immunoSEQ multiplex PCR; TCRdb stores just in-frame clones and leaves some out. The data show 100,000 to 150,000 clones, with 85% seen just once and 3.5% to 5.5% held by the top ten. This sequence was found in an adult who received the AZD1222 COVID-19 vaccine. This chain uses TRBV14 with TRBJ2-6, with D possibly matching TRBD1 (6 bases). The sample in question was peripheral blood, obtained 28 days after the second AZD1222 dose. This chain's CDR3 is CASEQGSGANVLTF. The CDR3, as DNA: TGTGCCAGCGAACAGGGTTCTGGGGCCAACGTCCTGACTTTC.